These 18 T cell receptor beta chains were sequenced from one sample in a study of technical replicates of blood from several donors (dated by TCRdb to 2015 to 2018). Libraries were prepared through the immunoSEQ multiplex PCR assay. TCRdb stores this immuneACCESS table with in-frame sequences only. Part of the clones is absent; in the studies checked, under half of the shortfall reflects unresolved V genes, and no reason is known for the rest. The sample includes approximately 88,000 clones, with roughly 94% observed a single time. Around 0.24% of the sample lies in the top ten. Sequencing was done on a sample of T cells isolated from PBMCs. All receptors come from a human donor in good health.

The chain uses TRBV6-1 and TRBJ2-3, with D maybe TRBD1 (6 bases). The CDR3 sequence is 14 residues long. V lost 8 bases to trimming and J lost 6 bases, with 18 bases between them. Germline V gene data show CDR1 as MNHNS and CDR2 as SASEGT. CDR3 region: CASSRTASWDTQYF. In DNA, the CDR3 is TGTGCCAGCTCGAGGACAGCTAGTTGGGATACGCAGTATTTT.

The chain recombines TRBV6-1 with TRBJ2-7, with D maybe TRBD1 (6 bases). The CDR3 has 14 residues. In germline, CDR1 is MNHNS, CDR2 SASEGT. With 4 bases removed from V and 3 bases from J, the gap between germline ends came to 13 bases. CDR3 residues: CASSGAGVYYEQYF. CDR3 bases: TGTGCCAGCAGTGGGGCAGGGGTGTACTACGAGCAGTACTTC.

The chain couples TRBV9 to TRBJ2-1, with TRBD2 matching over 14 bases. CDR1 and CDR2 (germline): SGDLS, YYNGEE. V lost 3 bases and J lost 10; bases outside the gene matches: 6. The CDR3 spans 15 residues. The CDR3 loop is CASSGPGLAGVEQFF. The CDR3, as DNA: TGTGCCAGCAGCGGACCGGGACTAGCGGGAGTCGAGCAGTTCTTC.

This chain joins TRBV13 and TRBJ2-7; the D is unclear. The CDR3 consists of 18 residues. Per the germline V gene, CDR1 is PRHDT and CDR2 is FYEKMQ (reference sequence). The ends were cut back, 5 bases at V and 0 bases at J, with 23 bases in the middle. In DNA form, the CDR3 reads TGTGCCAGCAGCAGTCTTCAGGCGTTTGGCAGCAACTCCTACGAGCAGTACTTC. This encodes CASSSLQAFGSNSYEQYF.

The gene calls are TRBV27 and TRBJ1-2, with D tentatively TRBD1 (5 bases). The V gene's germline CDR1 is MNHEY and CDR2 SMNVEV (reference sequence). The CDR3 is made up of 15 amino acids. Trimming took 6 bases from V and 5 from J, leaving 19 bases between them. CDR3 sequence reads: CASRTVPGGGYGYTF. The CDR3 DNA reads TGTGCCAGCAGGACAGTACCTGGGGGGGGGTATGGCTACACCTTC.

The J gene is TRBJ2-7, the V gene TRBV6-1; perhaps TRBD1 as D (5 bases). The V gene's germline CDR1 is MNHNS and CDR2 SASEGT. The length of the CDR3 is 12 residues. V was trimmed by 8 bases and J by 2 bases, leaving 10 bases between them. The chain's CDR3 is CASRTDTYEQYF. The CDR3, as DNA: TGTGCCAGCCGGACGGACACCTACGAGCAGTACTTC.

The chain is built from TRBV2 and TRBJ2-5; 8 positions agree with TRBD1. V dropped 4 bases and J dropped 2; count of bases not matched to a gene: 6. In germline, CDR1 is SNHLY, CDR2 FYNNEI. CDR3 size: 15 residues. The CDR3 sequence: CASSGTGSFQETQYF. DNA of the CDR3: TGTGCCAGCAGTGGGACAGGGTCGTTTCAAGAGACCCAGTACTTC.

The rearrangement uses TRBV7-9 and TRBJ1-5; 7 bases are shared with TRBD1. V gave up 1 base and J gave up 4 bases; unmatched junction bases: 1. Germline CDR1 and CDR2: SEHNR and FQNEAQ (reference sequence). CDR3 length: 14 residues. DNA of the CDR3: TGTGCCAGCAGCTTAGGACAGGGAAATCAGCCCCAGCATTTT. Amino acid sequence: CASSLGQGNQPQHF.

The V gene is TRBV19, the J gene TRBJ2-2; 9 positions agree with TRBD2. CDR1 LNHDA and CDR2 SQIVND come from the germline V gene (reference sequence). Losses at the gene ends were 3 bases for V and 4 bases for J; bases not matched to a gene: 3. This CDR3 region has 15 residues. CDR3 in amino acids: CASSIISGGTGELFF. CDR3 nucleotides: TGTGCCAGTAGTATCATTAGCGGGGGCACCGGGGAGCTGTTTTTT.

The rearrangement uses TRBV7-9 and TRBJ1-5, with 7 bases fitting TRBD1. J lost 5 bases, V lost 5 bases, and 6 bases had no gene match. This CDR3 comprises 14 residues. Per germline, CDR1 SEHNR and CDR2 FQNEAQ (reference sequence). CDR3 DNA: TGTGCCAGCAGCGCCGGGACAGCCGATCAGCCCCAGCATTTT. This encodes CASSAGTADQPQHF. Supplemented by reference TRBV7-9 and TRBJ1-5, the full variable domain reads DTGVSQNPRHKITKRGQNVTFRCDPISEHNRLYWYRQTLGQGPEFLTYFQNEAQLEKSRLLSDRFSAERPKGSFSTLEIQRTEQGDSAMYLCASSAGTADQPQHFGDGTRLSIL.

This chain links TRBV4-1 with TRBJ2-2; the D gene is possibly TRBD2 (5 bases). Germline-derived CDR1 and CDR2 are MGHRA and YSYEKL. The germline V and J ends were trimmed by 5 bases and 4 bases, with 11 bases remaining between them. The CDR3 is 14 amino acids. CDR3 sequence reads: CASSSHAGTGELFF. The CDR3, as DNA: TGCGCCAGCAGCTCCCACGCGGGCACCGGGGAGCTGTTTTTT.

The chain couples TRBV10-2 to TRBJ2-7; D is ambiguous. The CDR3 length is 16 residues. The germline V gene encodes CDR1 WSHSY and CDR2 SAAADI. Trimming took off 2 bases at V and 0 bases at J, with 14 bases between the two ends. CDR3 coding DNA: TGCGCCAGCAGTGAGGAGTTAGTCGGGTACTCCTACGAGCAGTACTTC. Its protein product is CASSEELVGYSYEQYF.

This clone has just one count. The CDR3 bases are TGTGCCAGCAGCTTAGCCGCCGTGTTTAAGGGGCCCCTTTTGGACGAGCAGTACTTC. It codes for CASSLAAVFKGPLLDEQYF. The chain has TRBV7-6 and TRBJ2-7; a weak D match, TRBD1 (5 bases). This CDR3 has 19 residues. V was cut by 0 bases and J by 5 bases, with 26 bases left in between. Germline V lookup: CDR1 SGHVS, CDR2 FNYEAQ.

V usage is TRBV6-5 and J usage is TRBJ1-2, with 7 bases fitting TRBD1. The germline V gene encodes CDR1 MNHEY and CDR2 SVGAGI. The CDR3 loop spans 13 amino acids. Trimming took 4 bases from V and 5 from J; bases not matched to a gene: 4. CDR3 nucleotides: TGTGCCAGCAGTTCCGGACAGGAGTATGGCTACACCTTC. It translates to CASSSGQEYGYTF.

V and J are TRBV9 and TRBJ2-7, with 8 bases identical to TRBD2. V trimming: 3 bases; J trimming: 0 bases; junction bases outside the gene matches: 5. The CDR3 runs 15 residues. The germline gives CDR1 SGDLS, CDR2 YYNGEE. The DNA for the CDR3 is TGTGCCAGCAGCGCGACTAGCGCCATCTCCTACGAGCAGTACTTC. Residues: CASSATSAISYEQYF.

The rearrangement uses TRBV28 and TRBJ2-7; D ambiguous. V lost 6 bases and J lost 7, with 13 bases in between. This CDR3 contains 12 residues. Per the germline V gene, CDR1 is MDHEN and CDR2 is SYDVKM. CDR3 amino acids: CASRGRSREQYF. The CDR3 coding sequence is TGTGCCAGCAGAGGCCGGAGTCGGGAGCAGTACTTC.

V gene TRBV7-9 combines with J gene TRBJ1-5; D ambiguous. The length of the CDR3 is 12 residues. Germline V gives CDR1 SEHNR, CDR2 FQNEAQ (reference sequence). Trimming left V 11 bases short and J 0 bases short, with 8 bases between. CDR3 loop: CARRCSNQPQHF. The CDR3 DNA sequence: TGTGCCCGTCGGTGTAGCAATCAGCCCCAGCATTTT. Drawing the rest from reference TRBV7-9 and TRBJ1-5, the complete variable domain is DTGVSQNPRHKITKRGQNVTFRCDPISEHNRLYWYRQTLGQGPEFLTYFQNEAQLEKSRLLSDRFSAERPKGSFSTLEIQRTEQGDSAMYLCARRCSNQPQHFGDGTRLSIL.

V is TRBV6-5 and J is TRBJ2-3; 8 bases agree with TRBD1. The V gene end was trimmed by 6 bases and the J gene end by 2 bases; junction bases not matched to a gene: 7. The CDR3 is made up of 15 amino acids. Germline V gene sequence: CDR1 MNHEY, CDR2 SVGAGI. The CDR3 protein is CASSQGAGVTDTQYF. The CDR3 DNA reads as TGTGCCAGCAGCCAGGGGGCAGGGGTCACAGATACGCAGTATTTT.